The 11 T cell receptor beta chains in this list originate from one sample, sequenced in a study of cytomegalovirus exposure and HLA in healthy donors. The PCR was carried out with 60 Vbeta primers and 13 Jbeta primers. Repertoires were generated with immunoSEQ multiplex PCR, while TCRdb's copy carries only in-frame clones and drops some. This sample has 150,000 to 180,000 clones, with around 74% found just once. The sample taken for sequencing was PBMCs. Receptor source: a young man in good health and CMV-seronegative.

Note on this clone: Germline and junction disagree at one end, which may indicate a read error. V and J are TRBV11-2 and TRBJ2-6, with a weak D call TRBD1 (6 bases). Germline V lookup: CDR1 SGHAT, CDR2 FQNNGV. The CDR3 has 18 amino acids. This chain's CDR3 is CASSLPRALSLGANGLTF. The CDR3 bases are TGTGCCAGCAGCTTACCGAGGGCCCTGTCTCTGGGGGCCAACGGCCTGACTTTC.

V usage is TRBV14 and J usage is TRBJ2-5; D unresolved. The germline V and J ends were trimmed by 1 base and 5 bases, with 5 bases remaining between them. Germline V lookup: CDR1 SGHDN, CDR2 FVKESK. This CDR3 comprises 12 residues. CDR3 in DNA: TGTGCCAGCAGCCAAGTGAGTGAGACCCAGTACTTC. Translating gives CASSQVSETQYF. The whole variable domain, remainder taken from reference TRBV14 and TRBJ2-5, is EAGVTQFPSHSVIEKGQTVTLRCDPISGHDNLYWYRRVMGKEIKFLLHFVKESKQDESGMPNNRFLAERTGGTYSTLKVQPAELEDSGVYFCASSQVSETQYFGPGTRLLVL.

V is TRBV6-1 and J is TRBJ2-5, with D tentatively TRBD2 (7 bases). Trimming pared 8 bases from V and 5 bases from J, leaving 18 bases between. The CDR3 is 14 amino acids. Germline CDR1 reads MNHNS; CDR2 reads SASEGT. This chain's CDR3 is CASGRGAFSETQYF. The CDR3 DNA is TGTGCCAGCGGTCGGGGGGCGTTTAGTGAGACCCAGTACTTC.

The V and J genes are TRBV4-3 and TRBJ1-2, with D maybe TRBD1 (6 bases). Trimming pared 4 bases from V and 4 bases from J, leaving 19 bases between. CDR1 and CDR2 (germline): LGHNA, YSLEER. CDR3 length: 16 residues. CDR3 loop: CASSPERQGTGYGYTF. The DNA of the CDR3 is TGCGCCAGCAGCCCCGAGCGTCAGGGGACGGGCTATGGCTACACCTTC.

This clone was observed a few times. This chain joins TRBV28 and TRBJ2-1; possible D gene TRBD2, 6 bases. The CDR3 is made up of 16 amino acids. V lost 5 bases to trimming and J lost 0 bases, with 14 bases between them. CDR1 MDHEN and CDR2 SYDVKM come from the germline V gene. The CDR3 region is CASSRGTSSSYNEQFF. CDR3 in DNA: TGTGCCAGCAGTCGAGGGACTTCCAGCTCCTACAATGAGCAGTTCTTC.

The chain links TRBV4-2 to TRBJ2-2; 12 nucleotides match TRBD2. The CDR3 sequence is 20 residues long. Per the germline V gene, CDR1 is LGHNA and CDR2 is YNFKEQ. V trimming: 0 bases; J trimming: 2 bases; junction bases outside the gene matches: 10. The CDR3 spells CASSQDPPSGGADNTGELFF. The CDR3 DNA follows: TGTGCCAGCAGCCAAGATCCCCCTAGCGGGGGGGCCGATAACACCGGGGAGCTGTTTTTT.

In its sample, this clone was seen a few times. The chain joins TRBV2 to TRBJ2-3, with TRBD1 matching 8 bases. The CDR3 runs 17 residues. Germline V gives CDR1 SNHLY, CDR2 FYNNEI. With 7 bases clipped from V and 0 bases from J, the junction kept 12 bases outside the gene matches. CDR3 DNA sequence: TGTGCCAGCACTGGTGACAGGGGACCCCGAAGCACAGATACGCAGTATTTT. As protein: CASTGDRGPRSTDTQYF.

The chain uses TRBV9 and TRBJ1-2; D is perhaps TRBD1 (5 bases). V shed 4 bases and J shed 4 bases, with 17 bases lying between them. The CDR3 contains 15 residues. Germline V gene sequence: CDR1 SGDLS, CDR2 YYNGEE. This CDR3 is CASSTQQAISYGYTF. The CDR3, as DNA: TGTGCCAGCAGCACCCAACAGGCCATATCCTATGGCTACACCTTC.

The chain employs TRBV6-5 and TRBJ2-5, with 7 bases identical to TRBD2. Germline assignment: CDR1 MNHEY and CDR2 SVGAGI. The CDR3 is made up of 14 amino acids. The V gene end was trimmed by 5 bases and the J gene end by 5 bases; junction bases not matched to a gene: 8. CDR3 in amino acids: CASSEGGGGETQYF. Written as DNA, the CDR3 is TGTGCCAGCAGTGAAGGCGGGGGTGGGGAGACCCAGTACTTC.

This CDR3 reads CASSWGHRAGELFF. The CDR3 bases are TGTGCCAGCAGCTGGGGACATCGGGCCGGGGAGCTGTTTTTT. This chain links TRBV7-8 with TRBJ2-2; tentatively, D is TRBD1 (6 bases). V lost 4 bases to trimming and J lost 6 bases, with 12 bases between them. From germline, CDR1 is SGHVS and CDR2 FQNEAQ. The CDR3 length is 14 residues.

The chain links TRBV7-9 to TRBJ2-4; TRBD1 agrees at 7 bases. V was clipped by 4 bases and J by 1 base; unmatched bases: 13. The CDR3 is made up of 18 amino acids. Germline CDR1 reads SEHNR; CDR2 reads FQNEAQ (reference sequence). The CDR3 reads CASSSGGIADSAKNIQYF. The DNA of the CDR3 is TGTGCCAGCAGCTCAGGGGGAATCGCAGATTCGGCCAAAAACATTCAGTACTTC.